The rows below give T cell receptor beta chains drawn from one sample of a study of molecular identifiers for immune sequencing clone quantification. MiXCR was run by TCRdb on the PCR reads, yielding one entry per CDR3 protein. The sample contains roughly 93,000 distinct CDR3 sequences, around 25% of which appear only once. Sample: naive CD8+ T cells from blood, with Jurkat cell RNA spiked in. These receptors were taken from a human donor in good health. Some libraries in this study had Jurkat cell RNA spiked in. Each CDR3 is given with its conserved first and last residue. Each record gives: J gene, V gene, D gene, clone size, CDR3 DNA, CDR3 protein. A D gene is named only where the DNA matches it firmly. Some rows mark clone size as missing; the rest say once, few, many or name a class of expanded clone.

j_gene: TRBJ2-7; v_gene: TRBV5-1; d_gene: TRBD2; abundance: NA; CDR3nt: TGCGCCAGCAGCTTGGGTAGCGGGGCCTCCTACGAGCAGTACTTC; CDR3aa: CASSLGSGASYEQYF
j_gene: TRBJ2-2; v_gene: TRBV20-1; d_gene: NA; abundance: NA; CDR3nt: TGCAGTGCTAGAGAGTTGGCGAACACCGGGGAGCTGTTTTTT; CDR3aa: CSARELANTGELFF
j_gene: TRBJ2-3; v_gene: TRBV9; d_gene: NA; abundance: many; CDR3nt: TGTGCCAGCAGCGTCTCTCCGGGCTCCCGACCGGATAATACGCAGTATTTT; CDR3aa: CASSVSPGSRPDNTQYF
j_gene: TRBJ1-4; v_gene: TRBV24-1; d_gene: NA; abundance: once; CDR3nt: TGTGCCACCAGCGATTCCAGGAACGGGGGCACAGAGGAAAAACTGTTTTTT; CDR3aa: CATSDSRNGGTEEKLFF
j_gene: TRBJ1-3; v_gene: TRBV20-1; d_gene: TRBD1; abundance: few; CDR3nt: TGCAGTGCTTCAGAGACAGGGGAAAACACCATATATTTT; CDR3aa: CSASETGENTIYF
j_gene: TRBJ1-5; v_gene: TRBV10-3; d_gene: NA; abundance: few; CDR3nt: TGTGCCATCAGTGAGTCTGGGGATCAGCCCCAGCATTTT; CDR3aa: CAISESGDQPQHF
j_gene: TRBJ2-2; v_gene: TRBV4-3; d_gene: TRBD1; abundance: NA; CDR3nt: TGCGCCAGCAGCCAAGAGAGGGGGCTTGCTGGGGAGCTGTTTTTT; CDR3aa: CASSQERGLAGELFF
j_gene: TRBJ2-3; v_gene: TRBV20-1; d_gene: NA; abundance: few; CDR3nt: TGCAGTGCTAGAGATTTCGCAGGAACAGATACGCAGTATTTT; CDR3aa: CSARDFAGTDTQYF
j_gene: TRBJ2-7; v_gene: TRBV5-5; d_gene: NA; abundance: few; CDR3nt: TGTGCCAGCAGCTTGGAGGAGGGCGGGAACTACGAGCAGTACTTC; CDR3aa: CASSLEEGGNYEQYF
j_gene: TRBJ2-5; v_gene: TRBV12-3/TRBV12-4; d_gene: NA; abundance: many; CDR3nt: TGTGCCAGCAGTTTTGTGACAGCCCAGGAGACCCAGTACTTC; CDR3aa: CASSFVTAQETQYF
j_gene: TRBJ1-1; v_gene: TRBV4-1; d_gene: NA; abundance: NA; CDR3nt: TGCGCCAGCAGCCAAGTCCGGGCCCTCCTGAACGCTGAAGCTTTCTTT; CDR3aa: CASSQVRALLNAEAFF
j_gene: TRBJ2-5; v_gene: TRBV11-2; d_gene: TRBD2; abundance: NA; CDR3nt: TGTGCCAGCATCCAATCCCACCCGGGACTAGCGGGAGAGACCCAGTACTTC; CDR3aa: CASIQSHPGLAGETQYF
j_gene: TRBJ2-1; v_gene: TRBV20-1; d_gene: NA; abundance: NA; CDR3nt: TGCAGTGCTAGAGTTGGGGAGAGCTCCTACAATGAGCAGTTCTTC; CDR3aa: CSARVGESSYNEQFF